Listed here are 3 T cell receptor beta chains from one sample, sequenced in a study of T cell clonality in common variable immunodeficiency. Clones were read by immunoSEQ multiplex PCR, and TCRdb kept only the in-frame ones, dropping some. This sample carries fewer than 40,000 clones, none of them present only once. Sequences were obtained from peripheral blood mononuclear cells. The receptors originated from a person aged 18 to 75 in good health.

This clone has at least ten counts. The missing CDR3 end, 3 residues past where the read stops, is filled in from the germline J gene. The J gene is TRBJ1-2, the V gene TRBV19; 8 bases line up with TRBD1. The length of the CDR3 is 15 residues. V shed 1 base, J shed 6 bases, and the junction held 7 bases outside the gene matches. The V gene's germline CDR1 is LNHDA and CDR2 SQIVND (reference sequence). The CDR3 sequence is CASSIVRTGRHGYTF. CDR3 DNA (partial): TGTGCCAGTAGTATAGTTCGGACAGGGCGTCATGGC.

This clone has at least ten counts. The read terminates 3 residues before the CDR3 end, so the remaining end is supplied by the germline J gene. The V call is TRBV27, the J call TRBJ2-3; D is perhaps TRBD1 (7 bases). This CDR3 spans 14 amino acids. Germline assignment: CDR1 MNHEY and CDR2 SMNVEV (reference sequence). The CDR3 protein is CASSYRGGNQPQYF. The covered CDR3 bases are TGTGCCAGCAGTTACAGGGGAGGAAATCAGCCG.

This clone was picked up many times. With the read ending 3 residues before the CDR3 end, the germline J gene is used to fill in that end. The V gene is TRBV2, the J gene TRBJ2-7; 7 bases agree with TRBD1. The CDR3 loop spans 14 amino acids. Germline loops: CDR1 SNHLY, CDR2 FYNNEI. The V and J ends lost 2 bases and 2 bases, in that order; junction bases with no gene match: 3. Partial CDR3 DNA: TGTGCCAGCAGTGAACAAGGGGGCCCCTACGAG. Translation: CASSEQGGPYE. The entire CDR3 reads CASSEQGGPYEQYF.